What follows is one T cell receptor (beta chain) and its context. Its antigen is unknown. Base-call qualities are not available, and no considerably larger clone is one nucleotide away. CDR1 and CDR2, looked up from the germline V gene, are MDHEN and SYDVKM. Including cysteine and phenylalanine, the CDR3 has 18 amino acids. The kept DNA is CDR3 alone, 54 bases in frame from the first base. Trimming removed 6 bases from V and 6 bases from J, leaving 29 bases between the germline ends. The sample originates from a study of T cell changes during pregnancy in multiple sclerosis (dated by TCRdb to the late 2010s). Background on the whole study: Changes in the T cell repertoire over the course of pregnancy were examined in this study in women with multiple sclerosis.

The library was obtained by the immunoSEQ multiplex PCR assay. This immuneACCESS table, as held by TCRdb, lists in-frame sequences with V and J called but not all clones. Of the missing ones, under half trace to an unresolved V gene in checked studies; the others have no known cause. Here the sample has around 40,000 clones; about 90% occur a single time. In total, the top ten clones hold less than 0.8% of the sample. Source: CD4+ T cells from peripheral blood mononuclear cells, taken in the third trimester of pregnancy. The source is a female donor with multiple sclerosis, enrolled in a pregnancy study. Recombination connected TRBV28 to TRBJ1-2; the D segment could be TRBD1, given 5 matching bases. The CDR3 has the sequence CASREVAGMFGALHGYTF. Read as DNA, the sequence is TGTGCCAGCAGAGAAGTGGCGGGAATGTTCGGGGCGCTCCATGGCTACACCTTC.